The 13 T cell receptor beta chains reported below all come from one sample, sequenced in a study of blood T cell repertoires in COVID-19. The data were produced by immunoSEQ multiplex PCR, yet TCRdb's version contains in-frame clones alone and is incomplete. The table has 150,000 to 200,000 clones, about 80% seen once. Sample: PBMCs or T cells enriched from blood (not recorded which). These receptors were collected from a woman between 55 and 75 years old who had recovered from COVID-19.

This sequence joins TRBV11-2 and TRBJ2-7; the D gene is possibly TRBD2 (6 bases). Germline loops: CDR1 SGHAT, CDR2 FQNNGV. V gave up 1 base and J gave up 6 bases, with 13 bases separating them. The CDR3 is 14 amino acids. The CDR3 sequence: CASSLVLRGGEQYF. CDR3 in DNA: TGTGCCAGCAGCTTAGTTCTGAGGGGAGGCGAGCAGTACTTC.

Written as DNA, the CDR3 is TGCGCCAGCAGCCAAGACCAGGGAGGGGAGACCCAGTACTTC. Translated: CASSQDQGGETQYF. The V gene is TRBV4-1, the J gene TRBJ2-5; 7 bases agree with TRBD2. Germline V gives CDR1 MGHRA, CDR2 YSYEKL. Germline trimming cut 0 bases from V and 5 bases from J; bases unmatched to any gene: 3. This CDR3 has 14 amino acids.

This sequence joins TRBV5-8 and TRBJ2-3; 8 positions match TRBD2. Per the germline V gene, CDR1 is SGHTS and CDR2 is YDEGEE. The V segment lost 5 bases and the J segment 7 bases; nucleotides outside the gene matches: 12. CDR3 length equals 15 residues. The CDR3 here is CASSPSTGGRYTQYF. The CDR3 nucleotides read TGTGCCAGCAGTCCCTCAACGGGGGGGCGTTATACGCAGTATTTT.

This chain connects TRBV7-2 to TRBJ1-4; no definite D call. The V end was cut by 1 base, the J end by 4 bases, with 7 bases between. The CDR3 extends over 14 amino acids. Per the germline V gene, CDR1 is SGHTA and CDR2 is FQGNSA. In DNA form, the CDR3 reads TGTGCCAGCAGCTTAGGTCCCAATAATGAAAAACTGTTTTTT. Amino acid sequence: CASSLGPNNEKLFF.

This chain joins TRBV9 and TRBJ2-3, with 7 bases fitting TRBD1. Germline lookup yields CDR1 SGDLS and CDR2 YYNGEE. The CDR3 is made up of 15 amino acids. Losses at the gene ends were 4 bases for V and 0 bases for J; bases not matched to a gene: 5. The CDR3 sequence is CASSPRQGSTDTQYF. CDR3 coding DNA: TGTGCCAGCAGCCCGCGACAGGGTAGCACAGATACGCAGTATTTT.

In DNA form, the CDR3 reads TGTGCCTGGAGTGTACGAAGGACTCTTTTCGATGGCTACACCTTC. Its protein is CAWSVRRTLFDGYTF. This chain joins TRBV30 and TRBJ1-2, with no clear D. Germline-derived CDR1 and CDR2 are GTSNPN and SVGIG (reference sequence). The V gene lost 0 bases and the J gene lost 6 bases, with 17 bases spanning the gap. The CDR3 has 15 amino acids.

This chain uses TRBV2 with TRBJ1-2; D not resolved. Trimming left V 9 bases short and J 1 base short, with 9 bases between. This CDR3 is 12 amino acids long. CDR1 is SNHLY and CDR2 is FYNNEI in the germline V gene. The CDR3 reads CASSGSNYGYTF. The CDR3 DNA follows: TGTGCCAGTTCGGGGAGTAACTATGGCTACACCTTC.

This clone has a single count. The J gene is TRBJ1-1, the V gene TRBV5-1; D is undetermined. The CDR3 sequence is 13 residues long. Trimming pared 2 bases from V and 3 bases from J, leaving 8 bases between. Germline lookup yields CDR1 SGHRS and CDR2 YFSETQ. CDR3 amino acids: CASSFQEDTEAFF. In nucleotides, the CDR3 is TGCGCCAGCAGCTTTCAGGAGGACACTGAAGCTTTCTTT.

The rearrangement uses TRBV15 and TRBJ1-3; D uncertain. The V end was cut by 0 bases, the J end by 2 bases, with 11 bases between. This CDR3 contains 16 residues. Germline CDR1 is LNHNV and CDR2 is YYDKDF (reference sequence). DNA for the CDR3: TGTGCCACCAGCAGAGATAGCGCGGGCCCTGGAAACACCATATATTTT. Translated: CATSRDSAGPGNTIYF.

The CDR3 DNA reads as TGTGCCAGCAGCGGGACAGGGTATATGTGGAACACCATATATTTT. It yields the protein CASSGTGYMWNTIYF. The chain recombines TRBV6-5 with TRBJ1-3; 9 nucleotides match TRBD1. The CDR3 contains 15 residues. Germline assignment: CDR1 MNHEY and CDR2 SVGAGI. J was trimmed by 7 bases and V by 6 bases; bases with no gene match: 10.

The chain links TRBV6-5 to TRBJ2-3; TRBD2 aligns across 8 bases. This CDR3 is 14 amino acids long. CDR1 is MNHEY, CDR2 SVGAGI, per germline. V shed 11 bases, J shed 2 bases, and the junction held 9 bases outside the gene matches. CDR3 nucleotide sequence: TGTGCCTCGAGGCGGGGGGCGTTCACAGATACGCAGTATTTT. Translating gives CASRRGAFTDTQYF.

This chain links TRBV11-2 with TRBJ1-4, with D unresolved. Germline V gene lookup returns CDR1 SGHAT and CDR2 FQNNGV. The CDR3 has 12 amino acids. V shed 5 bases and J shed 5 bases, with 6 bases lying between them. The CDR3: CASSHWNEKLFF. Written as DNA, the CDR3 is TGTGCCAGCAGCCACTGGAATGAAAAACTGTTTTTT.

A word on this clone: This same CDR3 is encoded by further DNA sequences in the sample. The chain has TRBV27 and TRBJ2-5; 9 bases align to TRBD2. CDR3 length equals 14 residues. Germline lookup yields CDR1 MNHEY and CDR2 SMNVEV (reference sequence). V lost 4 bases to trimming and J lost 2 bases; unmatched junction nucleotides: 2. CDR3 sequence (DNA): TGTGCCAGCAGTTCGCGGGGGGGTCAAGAGACCCAGTACTTC. Its translation is CASSSRGGQETQYF.